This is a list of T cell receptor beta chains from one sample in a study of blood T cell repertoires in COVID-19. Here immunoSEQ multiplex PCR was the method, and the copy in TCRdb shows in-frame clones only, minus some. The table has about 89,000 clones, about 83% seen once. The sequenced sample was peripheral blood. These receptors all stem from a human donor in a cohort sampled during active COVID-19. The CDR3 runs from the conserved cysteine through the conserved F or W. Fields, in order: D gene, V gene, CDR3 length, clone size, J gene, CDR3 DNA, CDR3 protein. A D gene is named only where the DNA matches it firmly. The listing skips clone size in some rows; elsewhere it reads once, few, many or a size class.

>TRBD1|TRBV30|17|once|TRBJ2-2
TGTGCCTGGAGTCTGGGACAGGCCCGCGGGGACACCGGGGAGCTGTTTTTT
CAWSLGQARGDTGELFF
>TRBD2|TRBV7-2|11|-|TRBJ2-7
TGTGCCAGCAGCCAGGGAGGGGAGCAGTACTTC
CASSQGGEQYF
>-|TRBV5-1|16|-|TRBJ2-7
TGCGCCAGCAGCTTGGTGTCGGGGACACCTAACTACGAGCAGTACTTC
CASSLVSGTPNYEQYF
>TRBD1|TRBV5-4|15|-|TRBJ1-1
TGTGCCAGCAGCTTGGTGGGGACAGGGAACACTGAAGCTTTCTTT
CASSLVGTGNTEAFF
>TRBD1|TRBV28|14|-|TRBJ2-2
TGTGCCAGCCGAGCCGGGACAGGCACCGGGGAGCTGTTTTTT
CASRAGTGTGELFF
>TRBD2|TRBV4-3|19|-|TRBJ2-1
TGCGCCAGCAGCCAAGATATCGTAAAAGGGACTAGCGGGACCAATGAGCAGTTCTTC
CASSQDIVKGTSGTNEQFF
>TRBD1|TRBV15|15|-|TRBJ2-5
TGTGCCACCAGCATTATGGGACAGGGGAAAGAGACCCAGTACTTC
CATSIMGQGKETQYF
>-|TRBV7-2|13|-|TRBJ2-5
TGTGCCAGCAGCCGTGAGGGGAGGGAGACCCAGTACTTC
CASSREGRETQYF
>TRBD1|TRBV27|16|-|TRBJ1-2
TGTGCCAGCAGCCCTACCGGCAGGGGGCCTCTCTATGGCTACACCTTC
CASSPTGRGPLYGYTF
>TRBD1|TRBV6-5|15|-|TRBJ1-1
TGTGCCACCTTAAAACAGGGGGCACCAAACACTGAAGCTTTCTTT
CATLKQGAPNTEAFF
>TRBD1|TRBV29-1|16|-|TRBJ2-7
TGCAGCGCCAGGAGAGGGACAGGGGCACCCCCCTACGAGCAGTACTTC
CSARRGTGAPPYEQYF
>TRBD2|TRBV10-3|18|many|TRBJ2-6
TGTGCCATCAGCCCGGGGGGGGACACCCGGTCCGGGGCCAACGTCCTGACTTTC
CAISPGGDTRSGANVLTF
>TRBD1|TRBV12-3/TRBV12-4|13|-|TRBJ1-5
TGTGCCAGCAGTCGACAGGGTCATCAGCCCCAGCATTTT
CASSRQGHQPQHF
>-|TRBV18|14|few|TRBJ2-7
TGTGCCAGCTCACCGTCCCCCCTAGCCTACGAGCAGTACTTC
CASSPSPLAYEQYF
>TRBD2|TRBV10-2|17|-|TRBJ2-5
TGCGCCAGCCGAACCGGGACTAGCGGGAGGGCCGGCGAGACCCAGTACTTC
CASRTGTSGRAGETQYF
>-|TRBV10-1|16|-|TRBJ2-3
TGCGCCACCCGAATCGATTGGACAGCTAGCACAGATACGCAGTATTTT
CATRIDWTASTDTQYF
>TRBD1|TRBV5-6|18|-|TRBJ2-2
TGTGCCAGCAGCGTGGTCAAAGGACAGGGTCGGAACACCGGGGAGCTGTTTTTT
CASSVVKGQGRNTGELFF
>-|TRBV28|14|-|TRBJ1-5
TGTGCCAGCAAACGGGATAATAGCAATCAGCCCCAGCATTTT
CASKRDNSNQPQHF
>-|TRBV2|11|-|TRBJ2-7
TGTGCCAGCAGCAGGGTGAACGAGCAGTACTTC
CASSRVNEQYF
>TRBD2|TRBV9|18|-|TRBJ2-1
TGTGCCAGCAGCGTAGCCCCAATACGGGGGGTACTATACAATGAGCAGTTCTTC
CASSVAPIRGVLYNEQFF
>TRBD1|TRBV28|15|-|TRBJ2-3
TGTGCCACCCAGGACAGGGACTCTAGCACAGATACGCAGTATTTT
CATQDRDSSTDTQYF
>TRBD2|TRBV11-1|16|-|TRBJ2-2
TGTGCCAGCAGCTTTCGACTAGCGGGAGTGACCGGGGAGCTGTTTTTT
CASSFRLAGVTGELFF
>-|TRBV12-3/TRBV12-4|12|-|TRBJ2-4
TGTGCCAGCACCTTCGGCAAAAACATTCAGTACTTC
CASTFGKNIQYF
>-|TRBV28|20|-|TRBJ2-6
TGTGCCAGCAGTTTATCTATCACAGGACGACTTAACGTGGGGGCCAACGTCCTGACTTTC
CASSLSITGRLNVGANVLTF
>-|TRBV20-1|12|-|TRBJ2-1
TGCAGTGCTAGTTGGAGGATAAATGAGCAGTTCTTC
CSASWRINEQFF
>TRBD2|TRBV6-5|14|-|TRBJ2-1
TGTGCCAGCAGTTACGGCGGGAGCGTAAATGAGCAGTTCTTC
CASSYGGSVNEQFF
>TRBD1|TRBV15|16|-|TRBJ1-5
TGTGCCACCAGCAGAGATGGTGACAGGGTTGGTCAGCCCCAGCATTTT
CATSRDGDRVGQPQHF
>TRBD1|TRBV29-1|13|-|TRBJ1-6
TGCAGCACAAGACAGGGGGCGAATTCACCCCTCCACTTT
CSTRQGANSPLHF